This T cell receptor (beta chain) is from a study of long-term antiretroviral therapy in people with HIV. Study-level information: Initial samples were collected about a decade before the 2015 immediate-ART recommendation.

The CDR3 sequence is 16 residues long. V lost 4 bases, J lost 1 base, and 11 bases lay in between. Per the germline V gene, CDR1 is MNHEY and CDR2 is SMNVEV (reference sequence). It was version v3.0 of the immunoSEQ assay that was run at survey level. Sequenced by immunoSEQ multiplex PCR; TCRdb stores in-frame clones only, minus some. The sample has 30,000 to 40,000 clones, 70% to 90% seen once; the top ten hold over 10%. This sample comprised unsorted PBMCs, obtained 1.1 years after starting antiretroviral therapy. The TCR sequence derives from a man aged 18 to 29 with HIV. The chain is built from TRBV27 and TRBJ1-6; D is unresolved. CDR3 nucleotides: TGTGCCAGCAGTTCCAAGGCGAGATCCTATAATTCACCCCTCCACTTT. Its protein product is CASSSKARSYNSPLHF.